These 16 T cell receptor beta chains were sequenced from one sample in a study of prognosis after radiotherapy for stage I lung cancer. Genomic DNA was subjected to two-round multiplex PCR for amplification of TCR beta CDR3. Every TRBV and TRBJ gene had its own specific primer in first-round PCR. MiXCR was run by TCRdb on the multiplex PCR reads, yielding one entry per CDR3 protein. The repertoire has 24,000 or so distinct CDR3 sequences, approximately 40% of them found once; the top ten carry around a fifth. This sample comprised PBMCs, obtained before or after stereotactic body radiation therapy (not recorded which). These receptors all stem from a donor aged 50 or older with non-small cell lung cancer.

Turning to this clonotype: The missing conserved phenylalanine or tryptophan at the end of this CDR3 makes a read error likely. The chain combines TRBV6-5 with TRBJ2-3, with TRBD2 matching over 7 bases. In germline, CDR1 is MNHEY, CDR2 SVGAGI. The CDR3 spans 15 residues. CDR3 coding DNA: TGTGTCAGCAGTTACCTAGCGGAAGCGGGAGATACGCAGTATCTT. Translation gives CVSSYLAEAGDTQYL.

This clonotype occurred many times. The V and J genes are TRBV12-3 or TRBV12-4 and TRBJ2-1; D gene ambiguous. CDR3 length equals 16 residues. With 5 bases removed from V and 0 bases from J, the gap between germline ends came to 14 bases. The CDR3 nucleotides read TGTGCCAGCAGTCCCGGCATTTTCCACTCCTACAATGAGCAGTTCTTC. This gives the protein CASSPGIFHSYNEQFF.

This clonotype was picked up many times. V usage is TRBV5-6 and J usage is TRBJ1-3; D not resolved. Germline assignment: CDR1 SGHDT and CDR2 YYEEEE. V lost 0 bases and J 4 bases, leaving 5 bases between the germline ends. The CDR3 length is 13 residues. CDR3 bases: TGTGCCAGCAGCTTGGATTTGGGAAACACCATATATTTT. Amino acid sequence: CASSLDLGNTIYF. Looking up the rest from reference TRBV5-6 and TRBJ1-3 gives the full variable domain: DAGVTQSPTHLIKTRGQQVTLRCSPKSGHDTVSWYQQALGQGPQFIFQYYEEEERQRGNFPDRFSGHQFPNYSSELNVNALLLGDSALYLCASSLDLGNTIYFGEGSWLTVV.

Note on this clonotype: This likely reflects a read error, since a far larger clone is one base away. Here the CDR3 DNA reads TGTGCCAGCAGTGAAGGTCAGGGGATGAGAGATAATTCACACCTCCACTTT. Amino acid sequence: CASSEGQGMRDNSHLHF. The rearrangement links TRBV6-1 to TRBJ1-6; perhaps TRBD1 as D (6 bases). CDR1 and CDR2 (germline): MNHNS, SASEGT. CDR3 length equals 17 residues.

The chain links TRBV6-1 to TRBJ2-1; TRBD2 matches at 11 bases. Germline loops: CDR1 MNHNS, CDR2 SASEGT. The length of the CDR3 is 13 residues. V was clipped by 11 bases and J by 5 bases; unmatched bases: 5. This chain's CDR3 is CAVRGLADNEQFF. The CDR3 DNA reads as TGTGCCGTACGGGGACTAGCGGACAATGAGCAGTTCTTC.

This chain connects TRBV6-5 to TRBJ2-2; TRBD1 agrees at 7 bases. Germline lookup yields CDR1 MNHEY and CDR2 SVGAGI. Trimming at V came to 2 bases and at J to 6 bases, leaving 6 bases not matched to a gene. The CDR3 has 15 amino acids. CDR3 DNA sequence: TGTGCCAGCAGTTACGGACAGGTCGATTCCGGGGAGCTGTTTTTT. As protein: CASSYGQVDSGELFF.

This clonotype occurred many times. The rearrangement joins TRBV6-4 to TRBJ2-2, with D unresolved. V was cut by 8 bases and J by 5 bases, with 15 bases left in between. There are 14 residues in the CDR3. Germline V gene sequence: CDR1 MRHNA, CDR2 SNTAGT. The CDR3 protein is CASRHRALTGELFF. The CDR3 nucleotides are TGTGCCAGCCGCCATCGGGCCCTTACCGGGGAGCTGTTTTTT.

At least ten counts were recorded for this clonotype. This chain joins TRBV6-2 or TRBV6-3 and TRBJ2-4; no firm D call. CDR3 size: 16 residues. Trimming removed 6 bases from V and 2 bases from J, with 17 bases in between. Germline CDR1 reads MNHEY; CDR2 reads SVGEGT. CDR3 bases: TGTGCCAGCAGCCCCCCGTGTTGGGGAACCAAAAACATTCAGTACTTC. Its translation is CASSPPCWGTKNIQYF.

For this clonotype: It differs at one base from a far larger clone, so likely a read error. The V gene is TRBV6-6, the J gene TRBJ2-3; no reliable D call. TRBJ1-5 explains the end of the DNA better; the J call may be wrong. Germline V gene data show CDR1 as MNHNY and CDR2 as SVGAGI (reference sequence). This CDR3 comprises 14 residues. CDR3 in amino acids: CASSYSSASDTQHF. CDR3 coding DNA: TGTGCCAGCAGTTACTCGAGCGCATCAGATACGCAGCATTTT.

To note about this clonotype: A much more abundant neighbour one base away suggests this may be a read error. CDR3 nucleotide sequence: TGCGGCAGTCGGTGTGAGGTTACTGGAAACACCATATATTTT. It yields the protein CGSRCEVTGNTIYF. The chain uses TRBV10-2 and TRBJ1-3, with no clear D. Germline V gene sequence: CDR1 WSHSY, CDR2 SAAADI. The CDR3 spans 14 residues.

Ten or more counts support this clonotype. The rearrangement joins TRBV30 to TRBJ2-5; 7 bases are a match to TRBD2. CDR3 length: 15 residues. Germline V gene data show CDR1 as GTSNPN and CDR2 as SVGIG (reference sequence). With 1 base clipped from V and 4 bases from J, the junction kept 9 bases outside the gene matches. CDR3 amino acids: CAWSARLAQGETQYF. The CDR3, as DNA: TGTGCCTGGAGTGCGAGACTAGCCCAGGGAGAGACCCAGTACTTC.

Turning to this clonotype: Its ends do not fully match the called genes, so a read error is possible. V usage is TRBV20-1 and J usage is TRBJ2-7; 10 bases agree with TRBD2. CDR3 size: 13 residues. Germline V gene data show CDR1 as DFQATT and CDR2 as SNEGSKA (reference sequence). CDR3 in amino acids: CSAELAGTGEQYF. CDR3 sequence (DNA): TGCAGTGCAGAACTAGCGGGGACTGGAGAGCAGTACTTT.

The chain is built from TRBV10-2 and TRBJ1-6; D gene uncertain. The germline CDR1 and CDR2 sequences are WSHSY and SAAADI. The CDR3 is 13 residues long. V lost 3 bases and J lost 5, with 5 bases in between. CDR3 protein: CASSDRNNSPLHF. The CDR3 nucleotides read TGCGCCAGCAGTGACAGGAATAATTCACCCCTCCACTTT.

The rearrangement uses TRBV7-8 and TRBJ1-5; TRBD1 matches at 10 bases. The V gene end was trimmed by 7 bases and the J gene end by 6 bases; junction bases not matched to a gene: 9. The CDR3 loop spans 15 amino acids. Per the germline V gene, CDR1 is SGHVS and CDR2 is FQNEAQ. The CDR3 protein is CASTPTGGGCQPQHF. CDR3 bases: TGTGCCAGCACCCCGACAGGGGGCGGGTGTCAGCCCCAGCATTTT.

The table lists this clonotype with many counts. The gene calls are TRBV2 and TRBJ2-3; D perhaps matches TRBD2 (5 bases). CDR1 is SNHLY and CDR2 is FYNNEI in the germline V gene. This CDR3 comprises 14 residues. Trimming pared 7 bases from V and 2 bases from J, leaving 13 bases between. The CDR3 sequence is CASKRGPDTDTQYF. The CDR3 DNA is TGTGCCAGCAAGAGAGGGCCCGACACAGATACGCAGTATTTT.

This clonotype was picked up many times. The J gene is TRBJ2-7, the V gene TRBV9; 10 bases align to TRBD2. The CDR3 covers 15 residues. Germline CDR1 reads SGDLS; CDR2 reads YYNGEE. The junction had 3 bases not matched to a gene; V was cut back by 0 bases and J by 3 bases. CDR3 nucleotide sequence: TGTGCCAGCAGCGTAGGGCTAGCGGGAGTCTACGAGCAGTACTTC. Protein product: CASSVGLAGVYEQYF.